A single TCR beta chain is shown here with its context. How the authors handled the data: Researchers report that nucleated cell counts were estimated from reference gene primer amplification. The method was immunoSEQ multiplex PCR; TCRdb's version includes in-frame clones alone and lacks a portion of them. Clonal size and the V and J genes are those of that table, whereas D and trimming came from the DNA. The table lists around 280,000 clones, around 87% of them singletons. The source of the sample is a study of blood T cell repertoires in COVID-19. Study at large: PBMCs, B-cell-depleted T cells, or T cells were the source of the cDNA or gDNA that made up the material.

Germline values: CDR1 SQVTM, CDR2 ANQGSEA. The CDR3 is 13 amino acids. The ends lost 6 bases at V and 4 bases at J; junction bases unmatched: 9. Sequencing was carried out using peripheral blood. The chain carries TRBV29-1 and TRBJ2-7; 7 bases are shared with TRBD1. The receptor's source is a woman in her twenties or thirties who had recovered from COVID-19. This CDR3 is CSVEQGSPYEQYF. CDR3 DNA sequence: TGCAGCGTGGAACAGGGGTCCCCTTACGAGCAGTACTTC.